One sample yielded the 13 T cell receptor beta chains listed below, sequenced in a study of T cell changes during pregnancy in multiple sclerosis. Libraries were prepared by immunoSEQ multiplex PCR; TCRdb keeps only in-frame clonotypes and omits some of them. Found here are about 21,000 clones, 75% to 90% of them singletons; the top ten hold under 1.4%. Specimen: CD4+ T cells from peripheral blood mononuclear cells, collected in the first trimester of pregnancy. These receptors all come from a female donor in good health, enrolled as a control in a pregnancy study.

The J gene is TRBJ2-2, the V gene TRBV6-4; D is possibly TRBD1 (5 bases). The CDR3 is made up of 14 amino acids. Germline V gives CDR1 MRHNA, CDR2 SNTAGT. V was clipped by 3 bases and J by 3 bases, with 8 bases between them. CDR3 bases: TGTGCCAGCAGTGAACAGGACGACACCGGGGAGCTGTTTTTT. As protein: CASSEQDDTGELFF.

The chain employs TRBV13 and TRBJ2-1; D unclear. This CDR3 is built from 15 residues. From germline, CDR1 is PRHDT and CDR2 FYEKMQ (reference sequence). V gave up 3 bases and J gave up 9 bases, with 18 bases separating them. The CDR3 DNA reads as TGTGCCAGCAGCTTTCGAGGCCTTGCTGGTGGTGAGCAGTTCTTC. Translation: CASSFRGLAGGEQFF.

This chain uses TRBV18 with TRBJ1-2, with 9 bases identical to TRBD1. Per germline, CDR1 KGHSH and CDR2 LQKENI. The CDR3 covers 16 residues. V was clipped by 3 bases and J by 4 bases; unmatched bases: 9. The CDR3 loop is CASSPGQGALGYGYTF. DNA for the CDR3: TGTGCCAGCTCACCGGGACAGGGAGCTTTGGGCTATGGCTACACCTTC.

The chain uses TRBV7-8 and TRBJ1-2; 7 nucleotides match TRBD1. With V trimmed by 1 base and J by 4 bases, 9 bases remained unmatched. CDR1 and CDR2 (germline): SGHVS, FQNEAQ. CDR3 size: 16 residues. In DNA form, the CDR3 reads TGTGCCAGCAGCTTAGTACGGGCAGGGGGTTTCTATGGCTACACCTTC. Translated, it gives CASSLVRAGGFYGYTF.

This clone was counted a few times. The J gene is TRBJ2-7, the V gene TRBV7-9; 13 bases match TRBD2. The CDR3 has 14 amino acids. The V gene's germline CDR1 is SEHNR and CDR2 FQNEAQ (reference sequence). The ends lost 5 bases at V and 10 bases at J; junction bases unmatched: 8. The DNA for the CDR3 is TGTGCCAGCAGCCCCGGTAGACTAGCGGGAGGACAGTACTTC. Protein sequence: CASSPGRLAGGQYF.

This chain uses TRBV7-9 with TRBJ2-1; D remains ambiguous. Per germline, CDR1 SEHNR and CDR2 FQNEAQ (reference sequence). Between the trimmed V and J ends, which lost 5 bases and 4 bases, there was a span of 6 bases. The CDR3 has 12 residues. The chain's CDR3 is CASSAQYNEQFF. The CDR3 DNA reads TGTGCCAGCAGCGCCCAGTACAATGAGCAGTTCTTC.

The chain couples TRBV28 to TRBJ2-7, with 10 nucleotides matching TRBD2. Trimming took 9 bases from V and 3 from J; bases not matched to a gene: 5. CDR3 length: 13 residues. Germline-derived CDR1 and CDR2 are MDHEN and SYDVKM. This chain's CDR3 is CASTAGGLYEQYF. The CDR3 DNA is TGTGCCAGTACAGCGGGAGGGCTCTACGAGCAGTACTTC.

The V call is TRBV28, the J call TRBJ1-4; D unclear. CDR1 and CDR2 (germline): MDHEN, SYDVKM. The CDR3 spans 12 residues. Deletions cut 6 bases from V and 7 bases from J, with 9 bases between. Here the CDR3 DNA reads TGTGCCAGCAGCCCCCCCATTGAAAAACTGTTTTTT. Translation: CASSPPIEKLFF. The variable domain in full, with the rest retrieved from reference TRBV28 and TRBJ1-4, is DVKVTQSSRYLVKRTGEKVFLECVQDMDHENMFWYRQDPGLGLRLIYFSYDVKMKEKGDIPEGYSVSREKKERFSLILESASTNQTSMYLCASSPPIEKLFFGSGTQLSVL.

This clone was recorded a few times. The gene calls are TRBV7-2 and TRBJ1-1; D not certain. Germline V lookup: CDR1 SGHTA, CDR2 FQGNSA. With 5 bases removed from V and 5 bases from J, the gap between germline ends came to 9 bases. The CDR3 has 12 residues. The CDR3 reads CASSLGRTEAFF. CDR3 sequence (DNA): TGTGCCAGCAGCCTGGGGAGGACTGAAGCTTTCTTT.

The J gene is TRBJ1-5, the V gene TRBV28; D not certain. CDR3 length: 14 residues. Trimming removed 7 bases at V and 6 bases at J, with 16 bases between. In germline, CDR1 is MDHEN, CDR2 SYDVKM. The CDR3 region has the DNA TGTGCCAGCAACCCAGGAGGCAGTAGTCAGCCCCAGCATTTT. The encoded protein is CASNPGGSSQPQHF.

The chain employs TRBV20-1 and TRBJ2-1, with 7 bases aligning to TRBD2. CDR1 DFQATT and CDR2 SNEGSKA come from the germline V gene (reference sequence). The CDR3 sequence is 11 residues long. The ends lost 4 bases at V and 10 bases at J; junction bases unmatched: 4. CDR3 region: CSATREKEQFF. For the CDR3, the DNA is TGCAGTGCTACGCGGGAGAAGGAGCAGTTCTTC.

This clone occurred once. The chain links TRBV5-6 to TRBJ1-1; possible D gene TRBD1, 6 bases. The V end lost 7 bases, the J end lost 0 bases, and 16 bases lay between the germline ends. Germline loops: CDR1 SGHDT, CDR2 YYEEEE. CDR3 size: 15 residues. The CDR3 loop is CASDLRGHLNTEAFF. CDR3 coding DNA: TGTGCCAGCGACCTTAGGGGACACCTGAACACTGAAGCTTTCTTT.

J is TRBJ2-5 and V is TRBV10-2, with D possibly being TRBD2 (5 bases). Trimming took 9 bases from V and 1 from J, leaving 12 bases between them. In germline, CDR1 is WSHSY, CDR2 SAAADI. The CDR3 length is 13 residues. The CDR3 DNA follows: TGCGCCAGTGGCTTAGCGCTCCAAGAGACCCAGTACTTC. It specifies CASGLALQETQYF.